Listed below are T cell receptor beta chains from one sample, sequenced in a study of early T cells in non-severe SARS-CoV-2 infection. Using its own MiXCR run on the 5' RACE reads, TCRdb lists one record per CDR3 protein. Among about 67,000 distinct CDR3 sequences listed, roughly 10% were seen once. Sequenced material: whole blood, taken at baseline. The receptors come from an adult who was a healthcare worker with PCR-confirmed SARS-CoV-2 infection or an uninfected control (not recorded which). The CDR3 runs from the conserved cysteine through the conserved F or W. A D gene is named only where the DNA matches it firmly. Size is omitted from some rows. Given values are once, few, many or a class for expanded clones.

CDR3aa	CDR3nt	d_gene	j_gene	abundance	v_gene
CASSPVELGYNEQFF	TGTGCCAGCAGTCCGGTCGAGTTGGGGTACAATGAGCAGTTCTTC	.	TRBJ2-1	many	TRBV6-2/TRBV6-3
CASSSGTGGTYGYTF	TGCGCCAGCAGCTCCGGGACAGGGGGCACCTATGGCTACACCTTC	TRBD1	TRBJ1-2	few	TRBV5-1
CASSRGGVDTEAFF	TGTGCCAGCAGTAGGGGAGGGGTTGACACTGAAGCTTTCTTT	.	TRBJ1-1	.	TRBV7-9
CASNPDRAGYEQYF	TGCGCCAGCAATCCGGACCGGGCTGGCTACGAGCAGTACTTC	.	TRBJ2-7	.	TRBV5-1
CASSTRLARGTDTQYF	TGTGCCAGCAGTACCCGACTAGCAAGGGGCACAGATACGCAGTATTTT	TRBD2	TRBJ2-3	.	TRBV12-3/TRBV12-4
CASSLDLGGEQYF	TGTGCCAGCAGCTTAGATCTGGGGGGCGAGCAGTACTTC	.	TRBJ2-7	many	TRBV11-2
CASSTQMNTEAFF	TGTGCCAGCAGCACCCAGATGAACACTGAAGCTTTCTTT	.	TRBJ1-1	many	TRBV7-2
CASSLPLPNSPLHF	TGTGCCAGCAGCTTACCCCTTCCCAATTCACCCCTCCACTTT	.	TRBJ1-6	.	TRBV7-6
CASSYPHGANYGYTF	TGTGCCAGCAGTTATCCCCACGGAGCTAACTATGGCTACACCTTC	.	TRBJ1-2	many	TRBV6-2/TRBV6-3
CASEGLAGGRETQYF	TGTGCCAGCGAAGGACTAGCGGGAGGTCGCGAGACCCAGTACTTC	TRBD2	TRBJ2-5	.	TRBV6-2/TRBV6-3
CANSTLPGRAFF	TGTGCCAACAGCACCCTCCCCGGGAGGGCTTTCTTT	.	TRBJ1-1	.	TRBV7-2
CASRSGQNGYTF	TGTGCCAGCAGGTCGGGACAGAATGGCTACACCTTC	TRBD1	TRBJ1-2	few	TRBV28
CASGRGVAFF	TGTGCCAGTGGGAGGGGGGTAGCTTTCTTT	.	TRBJ1-1	.	TRBV28
CASSFPTPGTGELFF	TGTGCCAGCAGCTTCCCGACTCCAGGGACCGGGGAGCTGTTTTTT	.	TRBJ2-2	.	TRBV7-9
CATSDPLNEQFF	TGTGCCACCAGTGATCCCCTCAATGAGCAGTTCTTC	.	TRBJ2-1	.	TRBV24-1
CASSLDSTVYGYTF	TGTGCCAGCAGCTTAGATTCCACAGTTTATGGCTACACCTTC	.	TRBJ1-2	.	TRBV7-8
CASSQELGAGANVLTF	TGTGCCAGCAGCCAAGAACTCGGGGCTGGGGCCAACGTCCTGACTTTC	.	TRBJ2-6	.	TRBV14
CARVGPNSPLHF	TGTGCCAGAGTGGGCCCCAATTCACCCCTCCACTTT	.	TRBJ1-6	.	TRBV21-1
CASTRRAGSYGYTF	TGTGCCAGCACCAGGAGGGCAGGGAGCTATGGCTACACCTTC	.	TRBJ1-2	many	TRBV12-3/TRBV12-4
CASSGSGGSSYNEQFF	TGTGCCAGCAGCGGCAGTGGCGGGAGCTCCTACAATGAGCAGTTCTTC	TRBD2	TRBJ2-1	few	TRBV2
CASSPDPNYGYTF	TGTGCCAGCTCACCAGATCCTAACTATGGCTACACCTTC	.	TRBJ1-2	few	TRBV18
CASSLGDLAGWRDTQYF	TGTGCCAGCAGCCTAGGGGACCTAGCGGGATGGCGAGATACGCAGTATTTT	TRBD2	TRBJ2-3	.	TRBV7-8
CASRPGGVETQYF	TGCGCCAGCAGGCCCGGGGGCGTCGAGACCCAGTACTTC	.	TRBJ2-5	many	TRBV5-1
CASSLSTGPDTQYF	TGTGCCAGCAGCTTATCAACGGGACCAGATACGCAGTATTTT	.	TRBJ2-3	.	TRBV11-2
CASSVAGGTGTEAFF	TGTGCCAGCAGCGTAGCTGGGGGGACGGGCACTGAAGCTTTCTTT	.	TRBJ1-1	.	TRBV9
CASSTSTGYNEQFF	TGTGCCAGCAGCACCTCGACAGGATACAATGAGCAGTTCTTC	.	TRBJ2-1	many	TRBV11-2
CASSPWTASQSSGSLKNIQYF	TGTGCCAGCAGCCCCTGGACAGCCAGCCAGTCTAGCGGGAGTCTCAAAAACATTCAGTACTTC	TRBD2	TRBJ2-4	.	TRBV7-9
CSAFDRGEAKNIQYF	TGCAGCGCATTCGACAGGGGTGAGGCCAAAAACATTCAGTACTTC	TRBD1	TRBJ2-4	.	TRBV29-1
CASSLAGTSLYGYTF	TGTGCCAGCAGCTTAGCAGGGACAAGTCTCTATGGCTACACCTTC	.	TRBJ1-2	few	TRBV7-2
CASSQGQSGLAGGGELFF	TGTGCCAGCAGCCAGGGGCAATCGGGACTAGCGGGAGGCGGGGAGCTGTTTTTT	TRBD2	TRBJ2-2	many	TRBV4-2
CASSQEGMRSGNTIYF	TGCGCCAGCAGCCAAGAGGGGATGAGATCTGGAAACACCATATATTTT	.	TRBJ1-3	few	TRBV4-3
CSGGPNTGELFF	TGCAGCGGTGGGCCGAACACCGGGGAGCTGTTTTTT	.	TRBJ2-2	many	TRBV29-1
CASSLDRAHAFF	TGTGCCAGCTCCCTGGACAGGGCTCATGCTTTCTTT	TRBD1	TRBJ1-1	.	TRBV28